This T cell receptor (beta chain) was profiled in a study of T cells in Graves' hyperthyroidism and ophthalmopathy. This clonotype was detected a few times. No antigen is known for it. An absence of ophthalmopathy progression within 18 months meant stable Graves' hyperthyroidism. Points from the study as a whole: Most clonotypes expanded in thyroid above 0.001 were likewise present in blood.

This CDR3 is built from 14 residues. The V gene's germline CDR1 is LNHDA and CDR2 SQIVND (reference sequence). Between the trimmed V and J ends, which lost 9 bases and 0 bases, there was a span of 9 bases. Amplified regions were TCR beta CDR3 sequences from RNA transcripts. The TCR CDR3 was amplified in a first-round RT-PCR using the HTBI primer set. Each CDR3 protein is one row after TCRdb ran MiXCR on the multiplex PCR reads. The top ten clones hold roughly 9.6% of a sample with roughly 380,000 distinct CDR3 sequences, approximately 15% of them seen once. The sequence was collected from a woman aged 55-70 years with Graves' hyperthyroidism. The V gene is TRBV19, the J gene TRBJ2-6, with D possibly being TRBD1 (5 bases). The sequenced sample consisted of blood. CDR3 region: CARPRVSGANVLTF. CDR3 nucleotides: TGTGCCAGACCCAGGGTCTCTGGGGCCAACGTCCTGACTTTC.